The clone carrying this T cell receptor (beta chain) was seen once. Sequencing was performed with immunoSEQ multiplex PCR; in TCRdb, only in-frame clones are kept and a portion is missing. The sample carries about 200,000 clones, 94% recorded once. The sample is drawn from a study of blood T cell repertoires in COVID-19. The origin of this receptor is a man aged 25-40 years with COVID-19, enrolled during active disease. What was sequenced was peripheral blood.

CDR3 bases: TGTGCCAGCAGCCATATAAGCGGGATAGACGAGCAGTACTTC. Translated, it gives CASSHISGIDEQYF. The chain recombines TRBV3-1 (or the pseudogene TRBV3-2) with TRBJ2-7; TRBD2 matches 7 bases. CDR3 length: 14 amino acids. V trimming: 3 bases; J trimming: 5 bases; junction bases outside the gene matches: 7. Per the germline V gene, CDR1 is LGHDT and CDR2 is YNNKEL (reference sequence).